This T cell receptor beta chain was identified in a study of OX40 agonist ivuxolimab in advanced cancers. Study-level information: Patients were dosed with the agonistic anti-OX40 (CD134) antibody ivuxolimab. A diagnosis of hepatocellular carcinoma, melanoma, renal cell or head and neck cancer was present in dose-escalation patients.

Between the trimmed V and J ends, which lost 2 bases and 3 bases, there was a span of 13 bases. There are 16 residues in the CDR3. CDR1 is SEHNR, CDR2 FQNEAQ, per germline (reference sequence). TCRdb's table, derived via immunoSEQ multiplex PCR, lists solely in-frame clones and lacks some. The profile covers some 80,000 clones, with about 86% appearing a single time and 2% taken by the ten largest. This chain joins TRBV7-9 and TRBJ1-4; maybe TRBD1 (6 bases). The source of this sequence is an adult with an advanced solid tumor such as melanoma, head and neck, liver or kidney cancer. The sequencing used CD4+ or CD8+ T cells sorted from blood, collected in a trial of the OX40 agonist ivuxolimab. This CDR3 reads CASSLRRGAPNEKLFF. The CDR3 DNA reads TGTGCCAGCAGCTTAAGAAGGGGGGCACCTAATGAAAAACTGTTTTTT.